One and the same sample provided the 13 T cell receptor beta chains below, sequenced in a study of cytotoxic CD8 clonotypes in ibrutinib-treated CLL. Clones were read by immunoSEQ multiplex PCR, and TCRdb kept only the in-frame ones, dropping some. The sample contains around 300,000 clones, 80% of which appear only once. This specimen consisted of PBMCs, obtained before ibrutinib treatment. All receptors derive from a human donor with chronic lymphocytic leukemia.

The CDR3 sequence is CASSPIAGVAPETQYF. CDR3 DNA: TGTGCCAGCAGCCCTATAGCGGGAGTGGCCCCAGAGACCCAGTACTTC. The chain uses TRBV5-4 and TRBJ2-5, with 9 bases aligning to TRBD2. CDR3 length: 16 amino acids. Germline CDR1 and CDR2: SGHNT and YYREEE (reference sequence). Trimming cost V 4 bases and J 4 bases; bases outside gene matches: 11.

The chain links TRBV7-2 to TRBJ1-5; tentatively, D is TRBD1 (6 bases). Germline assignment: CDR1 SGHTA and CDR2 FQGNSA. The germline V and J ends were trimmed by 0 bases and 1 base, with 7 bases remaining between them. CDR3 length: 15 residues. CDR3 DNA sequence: TGTGCCAGCAGCTTAGCAGGGGGGAGCAATCAGCCCCAGCATTTT. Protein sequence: CASSLAGGSNQPQHF.

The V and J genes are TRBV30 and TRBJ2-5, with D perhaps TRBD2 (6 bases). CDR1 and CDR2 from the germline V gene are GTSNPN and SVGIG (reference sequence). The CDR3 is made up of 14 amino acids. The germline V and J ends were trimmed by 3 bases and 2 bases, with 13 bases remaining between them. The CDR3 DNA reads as TGTGCCTGGAGCCGACTAGGCGAACAAGAGACCCAGTACTTC. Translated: CAWSRLGEQETQYF.

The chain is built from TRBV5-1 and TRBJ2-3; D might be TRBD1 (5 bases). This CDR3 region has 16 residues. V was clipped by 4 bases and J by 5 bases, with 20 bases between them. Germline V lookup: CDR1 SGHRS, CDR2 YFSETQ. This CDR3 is CASSPGQGAVVDTQYF. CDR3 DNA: TGCGCCAGCAGCCCCGGGCAGGGTGCGGTGGTAGATACGCAGTATTTT.

DNA of the CDR3: TGTGCCAGCTCGACGGCCCCCTATGGCTACACCTTC. Residues: CASSTAPYGYTF. This sequence joins TRBV19 and TRBJ1-2, with D hard to call. CDR1 is LNHDA, CDR2 SQIVND, per germline (reference sequence). V was clipped by 9 bases and J by 4 bases, with 12 bases between them. CDR3 length: 12 amino acids.

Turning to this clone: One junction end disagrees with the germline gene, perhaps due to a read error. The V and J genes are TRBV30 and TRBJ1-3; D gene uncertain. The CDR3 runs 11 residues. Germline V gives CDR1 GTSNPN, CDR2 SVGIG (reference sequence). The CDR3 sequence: CAWSVVGPVWF. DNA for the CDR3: TGTGCCTGGAGTGTTGTCGGACCGGTCTGGTTT.

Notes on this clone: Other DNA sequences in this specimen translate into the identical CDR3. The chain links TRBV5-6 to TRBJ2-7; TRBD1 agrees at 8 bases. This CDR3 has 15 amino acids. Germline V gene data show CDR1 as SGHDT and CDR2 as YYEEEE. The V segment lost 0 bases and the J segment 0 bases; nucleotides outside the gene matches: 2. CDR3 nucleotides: TGTGCCAGCAGCTTGGGGCAGGGGGCCTCCTACGAGCAGTACTTC. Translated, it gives CASSLGQGASYEQYF.

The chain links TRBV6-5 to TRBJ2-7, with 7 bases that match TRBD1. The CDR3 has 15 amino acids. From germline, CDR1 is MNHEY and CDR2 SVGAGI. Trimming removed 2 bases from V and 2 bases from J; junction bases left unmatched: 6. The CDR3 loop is CASSYTGTEAYEQYF. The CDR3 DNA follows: TGTGCCAGCAGTTACACCGGGACAGAAGCCTACGAGCAGTACTTC.

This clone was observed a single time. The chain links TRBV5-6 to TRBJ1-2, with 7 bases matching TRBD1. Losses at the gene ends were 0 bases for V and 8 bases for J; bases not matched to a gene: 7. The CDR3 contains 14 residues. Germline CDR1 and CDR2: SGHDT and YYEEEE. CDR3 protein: CASSLAIGGAGYTF. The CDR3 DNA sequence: TGTGCCAGCAGCTTGGCTATAGGGGGCGCCGGCTACACCTTC.

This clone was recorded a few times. The CDR3: CASSQTGGGGYTF. The CDR3 DNA reads as TGTGCCAGCAGCCAGACAGGGGGCGGTGGCTACACCTTC. V and J are TRBV4-2 and TRBJ1-2, with 10 nucleotides matching TRBD1. The CDR3 totals 13 residues. CDR1 is LGHNA and CDR2 is YNFKEQ in the germline V gene. Trimming cost V 3 bases and J 7 bases; bases outside gene matches: 2.

CDR3 sequence reads: CASSRQGMETGYYEQYF. CDR3 in DNA: TGTGCCAGCAGCCGACAGGGGATGGAGACCGGATATTACGAGCAGTACTTC. The rearrangement joins TRBV7-9 to TRBJ2-7; TRBD1 agrees at 8 bases. This CDR3 spans 17 amino acids. Germline CDR1 is SEHNR and CDR2 is FQNEAQ (reference sequence). V lost 5 bases, J lost 4 bases, and 16 bases stayed unmatched.

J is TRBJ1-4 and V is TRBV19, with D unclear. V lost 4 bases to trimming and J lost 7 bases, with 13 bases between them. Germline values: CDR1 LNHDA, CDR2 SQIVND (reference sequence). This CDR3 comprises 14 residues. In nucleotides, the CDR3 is TGTGCCAGTAGTAATGGACGGCCTGGTGAAAAACTGTTTTTT. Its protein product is CASSNGRPGEKLFF. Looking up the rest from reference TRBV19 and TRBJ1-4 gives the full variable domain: DGGITQSPKYLFRKEGQNVTLSCEQNLNHDAMYWYRQDPGQGLRLIYYSQIVNDFQKGDIAEGYSVSREKKESFPLTVTSAQKNPTAFYLCASSNGRPGEKLFFGSGTQLSVL.

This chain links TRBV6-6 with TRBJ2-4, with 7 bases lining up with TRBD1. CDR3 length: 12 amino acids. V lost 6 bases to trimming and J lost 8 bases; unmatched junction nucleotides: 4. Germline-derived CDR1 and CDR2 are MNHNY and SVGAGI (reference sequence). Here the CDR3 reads CASSPQGHIQYF. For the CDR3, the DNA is TGTGCCAGCAGCCCACAGGGGCACATTCAGTACTTC.